These T cell receptor beta chains were read from a single sample in a study of cytomegalovirus exposure and HLA in healthy donors. Generated by immunoSEQ multiplex PCR, the TCRdb table keeps only in-frame clones and is missing some. The sample carries fewer than 200,000 clones, under 9.5% recorded once. The sequencing input was PBMCs. The source of these receptors is a woman aged 25-40 years in good health and CMV-seropositive. Both conserved end residues are part of each CDR3. D genes are given only for firm matches. Size is omitted from some rows. Given values are once, few, many or a class for expanded clones.

CDR3aa: CASSQEEGRGVSVTNEKLFF
CDR3nt: TGCGCCAGCAGCCAAGAAGAAGGCAGGGGGGTTTCTGTAACTAATGAAAAACTGTTTTTT
v_gene: TRBV4-1
abundance: -
j_gene: TRBJ1-4
d_gene: TRBD1

CDR3aa: CASSVPTGGRTEAFF
CDR3nt: TGTGCCAGCAGCGTCCCGACAGGGGGTCGAACTGAAGCTTTCTTT
v_gene: TRBV5-4
abundance: -
j_gene: TRBJ1-1
d_gene: TRBD1

CDR3aa: CASRLSGSSYEQYF
CDR3nt: TGTGCCAGCAGGCTTAGCGGGAGCTCCTACGAGCAGTACTTC
v_gene: TRBV6-1
abundance: few
j_gene: TRBJ2-7
d_gene: TRBD2

CDR3aa: CASSEITVAGPLTDTQYF
CDR3nt: TGTGCCAGCAGTGAAATAACAGTGGCAGGGCCCCTCACAGATACGCAGTATTTT
v_gene: TRBV6-1
abundance: -
j_gene: TRBJ2-3
d_gene: -

CDR3aa: CASSLERGLGEAFF
CDR3nt: TGCGCCAGCAGCTTGGAGAGGGGGCTGGGAGAAGCTTTCTTT
v_gene: TRBV5-1
abundance: few
j_gene: TRBJ1-1
d_gene: TRBD1

CDR3aa: CASSRQGLNTGELFF
CDR3nt: TGTGCCAGCAGCCGGCAGGGGCTCAACACCGGGGAGCTGTTTTTT
v_gene: TRBV9
abundance: -
j_gene: TRBJ2-2
d_gene: -

CDR3aa: CASRIQGRTDTQYF
CDR3nt: TGTGCCAGCAGAATACAGGGCCGCACAGATACGCAGTATTTT
v_gene: TRBV27
abundance: -
j_gene: TRBJ2-3
d_gene: -

CDR3aa: CASSLMTGKETQYF
CDR3nt: TGTGCCAGCAGCCTCATGACGGGGAAAGAGACCCAGTACTTC
v_gene: TRBV7-9
abundance: few
j_gene: TRBJ2-5
d_gene: -

CDR3aa: CAWRGCPYEQYF
CDR3nt: TGTGCCTGGCGAGGCTGTCCCTACGAGCAGTACTTC
v_gene: TRBV30
abundance: -
j_gene: TRBJ2-7
d_gene: -

CDR3aa: CASSPTGSHEQYF
CDR3nt: TGTGCCAGCAGCCCCACCGGGAGTCACGAGCAGTACTTC
v_gene: TRBV7-3
abundance: few
j_gene: TRBJ2-7
d_gene: -

CDR3aa: CASSLMSGGETQYF
CDR3nt: TGCGCCAGCAGCTTGATGTCGGGGGGAGAGACCCAGTACTTC
v_gene: TRBV5-1
abundance: -
j_gene: TRBJ2-5
d_gene: TRBD2

CDR3aa: CASSQVGQGNGYTF
CDR3nt: TGTGCCAGCAGCCAGGTCGGACAGGGGAATGGCTACACCTTC
v_gene: TRBV4-2
abundance: few
j_gene: TRBJ1-2
d_gene: TRBD1

CDR3aa: CASSLILAGEGEQFF
CDR3nt: TGCGCCAGCAGCTTGATATTAGCGGGAGAAGGTGAGCAGTTCTTC
v_gene: TRBV5-1
abundance: -
j_gene: TRBJ2-1
d_gene: TRBD2

CDR3aa: CASRHPESLNGYTF
CDR3nt: TGCGCCAGCAGGCACCCAGAAAGTTTAAATGGCTACACCTTC
v_gene: TRBV10-2
abundance: -
j_gene: TRBJ1-2
d_gene: -

CDR3aa: CASSFGGQNYEQYF
CDR3nt: TGTGCCAGCAGCTTTGGTGGACAGAACTACGAGCAGTACTTC
v_gene: TRBV5-4
abundance: -
j_gene: TRBJ2-7
d_gene: -

CDR3aa: CATLTGMNTEAFF
CDR3nt: TGTGCCACCCTGACAGGCATGAACACTGAAGCTTTCTTT
v_gene: TRBV6-1
abundance: few
j_gene: TRBJ1-1
d_gene: -

CDR3aa: CASSFGTGGEQPQHF
CDR3nt: TGTGCCAGCAGCTTCGGGACAGGGGGCGAACAGCCCCAGCATTTT
v_gene: TRBV5-6
abundance: -
j_gene: TRBJ1-5
d_gene: TRBD1

CDR3aa: CASSPQAASSTNEQFF
CDR3nt: TGCGCCAGCAGCCCCCAAGCGGCCTCCTCTACCAATGAGCAGTTCTTC
v_gene: TRBV5-1
abundance: -
j_gene: TRBJ2-1
d_gene: -

CDR3aa: CASTPRAGEFSTEAFF
CDR3nt: TGTGCCAGCACCCCTAGGGCAGGGGAATTTTCGACTGAAGCTTTCTTT
v_gene: TRBV25-1
abundance: few
j_gene: TRBJ1-1
d_gene: -

CDR3aa: CASSYSVGNEKLFF
CDR3nt: TGTGCCAGCAGTTACTCGGTCGGTAATGAAAAACTGTTTTTT
v_gene: TRBV6-5
abundance: -
j_gene: TRBJ1-4
d_gene: -

CDR3aa: CSLRTSDSYEQYF
CDR3nt: TGCAGCCTCCGGACTAGCGACTCCTACGAGCAGTACTTC
v_gene: TRBV29-1
abundance: few
j_gene: TRBJ2-7
d_gene: TRBD2

CDR3aa: CASSKSGRAVTDTQYF
CDR3nt: TGTGCCAGCAGCAAATCGGGCAGGGCTGTCACAGATACGCAGTATTTT
v_gene: TRBV21-1
abundance: -
j_gene: TRBJ2-3
d_gene: -

CDR3aa: CASYREVRAEAFF
CDR3nt: TGTGCCTCCTACCGGGAGGTTCGAGCTGAAGCTTTCTTT
v_gene: TRBV2
abundance: -
j_gene: TRBJ1-1
d_gene: -

CDR3aa: CASSRDGSRGNTIYF
CDR3nt: TGTGCCAGCAGCCGCGACGGATCGAGGGGAAACACCATATATTTT
v_gene: TRBV11-3
abundance: -
j_gene: TRBJ1-3
d_gene: -

CDR3aa: CASSLGQEAFF
CDR3nt: TGTGCCAGCAGCCTGGGACAGGAAGCTTTCTTT
v_gene: TRBV5-6
abundance: -
j_gene: TRBJ1-1
d_gene: TRBD1

CDR3aa: CASSVAPDTQYF
CDR3nt: TGTGCCAGCAGCGTTGCGCCAGATACGCAGTATTTT
v_gene: TRBV9
abundance: -
j_gene: TRBJ2-3
d_gene: -

CDR3aa: CASSFGGGLPYEQYF
CDR3nt: TGTGCCAGCAGCTTTGGGGGAGGGTTGCCCTACGAGCAGTACTTC
v_gene: TRBV7-2
abundance: few
j_gene: TRBJ2-7
d_gene: TRBD2

CDR3aa: CASSPLGLAGAEQFF
CDR3nt: TGTGCCAGCAGCCCCCTGGGGCTAGCGGGAGCTGAGCAGTTCTTC
v_gene: TRBV14
abundance: -
j_gene: TRBJ2-1
d_gene: TRBD2

CDR3aa: CASSPDPQGPATNEKLFF
CDR3nt: TGTGCCAGCTCACCGGATCCACAGGGGCCAGCCACTAATGAAAAACTGTTTTTT
v_gene: TRBV18
abundance: -
j_gene: TRBJ1-4
d_gene: TRBD1

CDR3aa: CASSSPGTKTGETQYF
CDR3nt: TGTGCCAGCAGCTCTCCGGGTACTAAGACTGGGGAGACCCAGTACTTC
v_gene: TRBV7-2
abundance: few
j_gene: TRBJ2-5
d_gene: -

CDR3aa: CASTLRRDGGETQYF
CDR3nt: TGTGCCAGCACTTTGCGGCGGGACGGGGGGGAGACCCAGTACTTC
v_gene: TRBV6-1
abundance: few
j_gene: TRBJ2-5
d_gene: TRBD2

CDR3aa: CASRRDRGPTQYF
CDR3nt: TGCGCCAGCCGGAGGGACAGGGGGCCGACCCAGTACTTC
v_gene: TRBV5-1
abundance: once
j_gene: TRBJ2-5
d_gene: TRBD1

CDR3aa: CASSLEVASGRVEQFF
CDR3nt: TGTGCCAGCAGCTTAGAAGTGGCTAGCGGGAGGGTAGAGCAGTTCTTC
v_gene: TRBV11-2
abundance: -
j_gene: TRBJ2-1
d_gene: TRBD2

CDR3aa: CASSWRWASGMYNEQFF
CDR3nt: TGTGCCAGCAGTTGGCGTTGGGCTAGCGGGATGTACAATGAGCAGTTCTTC
v_gene: TRBV28
abundance: -
j_gene: TRBJ2-1
d_gene: TRBD2

CDR3aa: CASSTGTGNGYTF
CDR3nt: TGTGCCAGCAGTACCGGGACAGGAAATGGCTACACCTTC
v_gene: TRBV7-9
abundance: few
j_gene: TRBJ1-2
d_gene: TRBD1

CDR3aa: CASSMGLPSFGNTIYF
CDR3nt: TGTGCCAGTAGTATGGGACTACCTTCCTTCGGAAACACCATATATTTT
v_gene: TRBV19
abundance: -
j_gene: TRBJ1-3
d_gene: -

CDR3aa: CAILGLALQYF
CDR3nt: TGTGCCATCCTGGGACTAGCTTTGCAGTATTTT
v_gene: TRBV6-1
abundance: few
j_gene: TRBJ2-3
d_gene: TRBD2

CDR3aa: CASSRDSRLGVVDEKLFF
CDR3nt: TGTGCCAGTAGCCGGGACAGTCGGTTGGGAGTCGTTGATGAAAAACTGTTTTTT
v_gene: TRBV19
abundance: few
j_gene: TRBJ1-4
d_gene: TRBD1

CDR3aa: CATAGTPYNEQFF
CDR3nt: TGTGCCACAGCCGGGACTCCCTACAATGAGCAGTTCTTC
v_gene: TRBV10-3
abundance: few
j_gene: TRBJ2-1
d_gene: -